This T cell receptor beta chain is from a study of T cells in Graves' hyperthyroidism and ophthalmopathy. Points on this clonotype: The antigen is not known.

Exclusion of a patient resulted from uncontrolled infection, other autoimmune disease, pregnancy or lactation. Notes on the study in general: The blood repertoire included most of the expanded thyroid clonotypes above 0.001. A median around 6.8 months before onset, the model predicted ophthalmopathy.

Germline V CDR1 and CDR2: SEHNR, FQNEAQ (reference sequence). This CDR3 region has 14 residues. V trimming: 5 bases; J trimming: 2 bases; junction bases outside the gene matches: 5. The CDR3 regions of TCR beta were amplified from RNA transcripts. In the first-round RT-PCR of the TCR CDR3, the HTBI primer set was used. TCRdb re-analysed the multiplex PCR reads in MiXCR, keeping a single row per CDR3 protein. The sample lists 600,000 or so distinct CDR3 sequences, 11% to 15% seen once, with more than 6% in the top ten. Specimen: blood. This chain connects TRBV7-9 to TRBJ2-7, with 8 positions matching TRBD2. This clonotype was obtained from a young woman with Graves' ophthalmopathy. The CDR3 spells CASSPPAGAYEQYF. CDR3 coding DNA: TGTGCCAGCAGCCCCCCAGCGGGGGCCTACGAGCAGTACTTC.